Presented here are 7 T cell receptor beta chains from one specimen sequenced in a study of human T cells and chemical hapten exposure. MiXCR was run by TCRdb on the RACE reads, yielding one entry per CDR3 protein. The table lists approximately 50,000 distinct CDR3 sequences, about 10% of them singletons. Indicated time point: pre-sensitization, week 0. Indicated treatment: therapeutic diphenylcyclopropenone sensitization with weekly scalp DPC. The sample in question was whole blood, obtained in connection with sensitization to the hapten diphenylcyclopropenone (DPC). The receptors derive from a woman aged 40-49 years with alopecia areata. Some clones in this sample may be carry-over from other donors' samples.

At least ten counts were recorded for this clonotype. V gene TRBV28 combines with J gene TRBJ1-5; no clear D gene. The CDR3 has 16 residues. V lost 5 bases and J 9 bases, leaving 23 bases between the germline ends. CDR1 is MDHEN, CDR2 SYDVKM, per germline. Here the CDR3 DNA reads TGTGCCAGCAGTCTAACCGGGGTGGCACCAGGATCGCCCCAGCATTTT. This translates into CASSLTGVAPGSPQHF.

This clonotype came up many times. The rearrangement joins TRBV2 to TRBJ2-7, with D tentatively TRBD1 (6 bases). Germline V gives CDR1 SNHLY, CDR2 FYNNEI. This CDR3 has 14 residues. With 2 bases removed from V and 0 bases from J, the gap between germline ends came to 8 bases. The CDR3 sequence is CASSEQGPSYEQYF. The CDR3 DNA reads as TGTGCCAGCAGTGAACAGGGGCCCTCCTACGAGCAGTACTTC.

The rearrangement links TRBV14 to TRBJ1-1; D is ambiguous. Trimming pared 1 base from V and 8 bases from J, leaving 14 bases between. CDR3 length: 14 amino acids. CDR1 and CDR2 (germline): SGHDN, FVKESK. CDR3 in DNA: TGTGCCAGCAGCCAAGCGTCGTTGGCCGGGGAAGCTTTCTTT. Translated: CASSQASLAGEAFF.

At least ten counts were recorded for this clonotype. The gene calls are TRBV3-1 and TRBJ2-6; no reliable D call. The CDR3 is 16 residues long. V lost 1 base and J lost 4, with 11 bases in between. Germline V lookup: CDR1 LGHDT, CDR2 YNNKEL (reference sequence). In DNA, the CDR3 is TGTGCCAGCAGCCAAGGGGGTCCGTCCGGGGCCAACGTCCTGACTTTC. This translates into CASSQGGPSGANVLTF.

Only a few counts were recorded for this clonotype. This sequence joins TRBV27 and TRBJ1-2; 8 bases align to TRBD1. J gave up 2 bases and V 6 bases, and 5 bases lay outside the gene matches. Germline V CDR1 and CDR2: MNHEY, SMNVEV (reference sequence). The CDR3 consists of 14 residues. The CDR3 loop is CASRRTGRNYGYTF. In nucleotides, the CDR3 is TGTGCCAGCAGGCGGACAGGGAGGAACTATGGCTACACCTTC.

A few counts support this clonotype. This rearrangement joins TRBV11-2 to TRBJ1-1; TRBD1 aligns across 8 bases. Germline CDR1 SGHAT, CDR2 FQNNGV. The ends lost 3 bases at V and 4 bases at J; junction bases unmatched: 4. This CDR3 is 14 amino acids long. The CDR3 spells CASSFNTGGTEAFF. For the CDR3, the DNA is TGTGCCAGCAGCTTCAATACAGGGGGCACTGAAGCTTTCTTT.

The chain uses TRBV4-3 and TRBJ2-1; D not resolved. Germline values: CDR1 LGHNA, CDR2 YSLEER. The germline V and J ends were trimmed by 1 base and 9 bases, with 13 bases remaining between them. The CDR3 has 14 residues. The DNA for the CDR3 is TGCGCCAGCAGCCAAGTCGTGTTAGCTAGTGAGCAGTTCTTC. Its translation is CASSQVVLASEQFF.